A selection of T cell receptor beta chains follows, all from one sample in a study of T cells after yellow fever vaccination. A single record per CDR3 protein comes from TCRdb applying MiXCR to the 5' RACE reads. The data show about 430,000 distinct CDR3 sequences, approximately 19% seen once. Sample: PBMCs, taken before the yellow fever booster vaccination. The origin of the receptors is a man aged 18 to 30 who received the YFV17D yellow fever vaccine. The CDR3 runs from the conserved cysteine through the conserved F or W. The order of the fields is V gene, CDR3 protein.

>TRBV29-1
CSVMGQGGDTGELFF
>TRBV7-6
CASSPSDRVSNEKLFF
>TRBV10-3
CAISESMWRQDQETQYF
>TRBV5-1
CASSQQGMNTEAFF
>TRBV20-1
CSAEVSGTYEQYF
>TRBV20-1
CSAGTGRENSPLHF
>TRBV6-2/TRBV6-3
CASGIGGSSYEQYF
>TRBV6-5
CASSSGRYGKGLGYTF
>TRBV7-9
CASSSRPRESYGYTF
>TRBV13
CASRLATYNEQFF